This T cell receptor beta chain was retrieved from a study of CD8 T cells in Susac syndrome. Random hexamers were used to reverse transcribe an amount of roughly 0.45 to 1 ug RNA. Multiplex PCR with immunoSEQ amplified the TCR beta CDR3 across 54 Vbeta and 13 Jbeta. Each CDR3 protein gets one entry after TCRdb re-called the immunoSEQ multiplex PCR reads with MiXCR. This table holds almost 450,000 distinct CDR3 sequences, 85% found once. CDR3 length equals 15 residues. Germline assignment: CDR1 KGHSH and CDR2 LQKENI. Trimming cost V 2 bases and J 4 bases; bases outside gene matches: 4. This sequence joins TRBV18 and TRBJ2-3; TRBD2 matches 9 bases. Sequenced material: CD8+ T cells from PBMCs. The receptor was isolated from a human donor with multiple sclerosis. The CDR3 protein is CASSPFSGRSDTQYF. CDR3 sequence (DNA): TGTGCCAGCTCACCATTTAGCGGGAGATCAGATACGCAGTATTTT.